The next 5 T cell receptor beta chains were all read from a single sample in a study of blood T cell repertoires in COVID-19. Repertoires were generated with immunoSEQ multiplex PCR, while TCRdb's copy carries only in-frame clones and drops some. The sample comprises under 200,000 clones, around 84% of which are singletons, and roughly 8% rests with the top ten. Input material: PBMCs or T cells enriched from blood (not recorded which). Receptor source: a woman aged 50 to 60 who had recovered from COVID-19.

The chain joins TRBV10-1 to TRBJ2-1, with a weak D call TRBD2 (6 bases). Deletions cut 10 bases from V and 4 bases from J, with 14 bases between. The CDR3 consists of 13 residues. From germline, CDR1 is WNHNN and CDR2 SYGVQD (reference sequence). CDR3 DNA sequence: TGCGCCAACGGACGGAGGGCGTACAATGAGCAGTTCTTC. Amino acid sequence: CANGRRAYNEQFF.

The chain combines TRBV2 with TRBJ2-3, with TRBD2 as a possible D gene (5 bases). CDR1 SNHLY and CDR2 FYNNEI come from the germline V gene. V shed 6 bases and J shed 4 bases, with 8 bases lying between them. CDR3 size: 12 residues. CDR3 loop: CASSLSADTQYF. Here the CDR3 DNA reads TGTGCCAGCAGCCTTAGCGCAGATACGCAGTATTTT.

The V gene is TRBV7-2, the J gene TRBJ2-2, with TRBD2 identical over 10 bases. Germline V gives CDR1 SGHTA, CDR2 FQGNSA. The length of the CDR3 is 17 residues. The ends lost 7 bases at V and 5 bases at J; junction bases unmatched: 13. In nucleotides, the CDR3 is TGTGCCAGCAATCCATTACCGGGACTAGCGATGACCGGGGAGCTGTTTTTT. Its protein product is CASNPLPGLAMTGELFF.

V is TRBV5-1 and J is TRBJ1-6, with 7 bases lining up with TRBD1. V was pared by 0 bases and J by 6 bases, with 3 bases of the junction left unmatched. CDR3 size: 15 residues. Germline V gene sequence: CDR1 SGHRS, CDR2 YFSETQ. The CDR3 spells CASSLGGGRNSPLHF. The CDR3 coding sequence is TGCGCCAGCAGCTTGGGAGGGGGCCGTAATTCACCCCTCCACTTT. Supplemented by reference TRBV5-1 and TRBJ1-6, the full variable domain reads KAGVTQTPRYLIKTRGQQVTLSCSPISGHRSVSWYQQTPGQGLQFLFEYFSETQRNKGNFPGRFSGRQFSNSRSEMNVSTLELGDSALYLCASSLGGGRNSPLHFGNGTRLTVT.

This clone has a handful of counts. The gene calls are TRBV7-9 and TRBJ2-1; tentative D call: TRBD1 (5 bases). Germline CDR1 and CDR2: SEHNR and FQNEAQ (reference sequence). V lost 7 bases, J lost 6 bases, and 10 bases lay in between. The CDR3 spans 12 residues. CDR3 loop: CASTRQTNEQFF. CDR3 in DNA: TGTGCCAGCACCCGACAGACCAATGAGCAGTTCTTC.